This T cell receptor (beta chain) was captured by sequencing in a study of blood T cell repertoires in COVID-19. The germline gives CDR1 SGDLS, CDR2 YYNGEE. This CDR3 spans 13 amino acids. With 5 bases clipped from V and 3 bases from J, the junction kept 1 base outside the gene matches. In the original workflow: How many nucleated cells were present was estimated from reference gene primer amplification. The protocol was immunoSEQ multiplex PCR, while the TCRdb copy is restricted to in-frame clones and leaves out a portion. The D gene and trimming were derived from the DNA, and the V and J assignments and clone size from that table. Of about 220,000 clones listed, approximately 80% are singletons.

V gene TRBV9 combines with J gene TRBJ2-3; 9 bases map to TRBD2. The sequencing input was peripheral blood. This sequence was found in a man aged 25-45 years with active or convalescent COVID-19. CDR3 DNA: TGTGCCAGCAGTAGCGGGAGTACAGATACGCAGTATTTT. Translation gives CASSSGSTDTQYF. Variable domain in full (rest from reference TRBV9 and TRBJ2-3): DSGVTQTPKHLITATGQRVTLRCSPRSGDLSVYWYQQSLDQGLQFLIQYYNGEERAKGNILERFSAQQFPDLHSELNLSSLELGDSALYFCASSSGSTDTQYFGPGTRLTVL.